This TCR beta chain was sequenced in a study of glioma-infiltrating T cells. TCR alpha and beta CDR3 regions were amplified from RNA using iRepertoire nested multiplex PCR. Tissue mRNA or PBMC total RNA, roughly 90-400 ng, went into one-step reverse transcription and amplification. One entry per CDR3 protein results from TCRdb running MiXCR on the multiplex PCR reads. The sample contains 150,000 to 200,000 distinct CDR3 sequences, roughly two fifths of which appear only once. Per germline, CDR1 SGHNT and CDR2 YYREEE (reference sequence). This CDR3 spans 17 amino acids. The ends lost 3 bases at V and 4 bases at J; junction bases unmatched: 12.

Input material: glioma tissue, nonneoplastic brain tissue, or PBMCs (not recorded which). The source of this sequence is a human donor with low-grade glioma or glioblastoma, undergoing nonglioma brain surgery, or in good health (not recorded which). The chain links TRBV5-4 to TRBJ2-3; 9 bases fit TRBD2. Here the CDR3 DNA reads TGTGCCAGCAGCTCCGGCTTAGCGGGAGTCCGCGCAGATACGCAGTATTTT. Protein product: CASSSGLAGVRADTQYF.